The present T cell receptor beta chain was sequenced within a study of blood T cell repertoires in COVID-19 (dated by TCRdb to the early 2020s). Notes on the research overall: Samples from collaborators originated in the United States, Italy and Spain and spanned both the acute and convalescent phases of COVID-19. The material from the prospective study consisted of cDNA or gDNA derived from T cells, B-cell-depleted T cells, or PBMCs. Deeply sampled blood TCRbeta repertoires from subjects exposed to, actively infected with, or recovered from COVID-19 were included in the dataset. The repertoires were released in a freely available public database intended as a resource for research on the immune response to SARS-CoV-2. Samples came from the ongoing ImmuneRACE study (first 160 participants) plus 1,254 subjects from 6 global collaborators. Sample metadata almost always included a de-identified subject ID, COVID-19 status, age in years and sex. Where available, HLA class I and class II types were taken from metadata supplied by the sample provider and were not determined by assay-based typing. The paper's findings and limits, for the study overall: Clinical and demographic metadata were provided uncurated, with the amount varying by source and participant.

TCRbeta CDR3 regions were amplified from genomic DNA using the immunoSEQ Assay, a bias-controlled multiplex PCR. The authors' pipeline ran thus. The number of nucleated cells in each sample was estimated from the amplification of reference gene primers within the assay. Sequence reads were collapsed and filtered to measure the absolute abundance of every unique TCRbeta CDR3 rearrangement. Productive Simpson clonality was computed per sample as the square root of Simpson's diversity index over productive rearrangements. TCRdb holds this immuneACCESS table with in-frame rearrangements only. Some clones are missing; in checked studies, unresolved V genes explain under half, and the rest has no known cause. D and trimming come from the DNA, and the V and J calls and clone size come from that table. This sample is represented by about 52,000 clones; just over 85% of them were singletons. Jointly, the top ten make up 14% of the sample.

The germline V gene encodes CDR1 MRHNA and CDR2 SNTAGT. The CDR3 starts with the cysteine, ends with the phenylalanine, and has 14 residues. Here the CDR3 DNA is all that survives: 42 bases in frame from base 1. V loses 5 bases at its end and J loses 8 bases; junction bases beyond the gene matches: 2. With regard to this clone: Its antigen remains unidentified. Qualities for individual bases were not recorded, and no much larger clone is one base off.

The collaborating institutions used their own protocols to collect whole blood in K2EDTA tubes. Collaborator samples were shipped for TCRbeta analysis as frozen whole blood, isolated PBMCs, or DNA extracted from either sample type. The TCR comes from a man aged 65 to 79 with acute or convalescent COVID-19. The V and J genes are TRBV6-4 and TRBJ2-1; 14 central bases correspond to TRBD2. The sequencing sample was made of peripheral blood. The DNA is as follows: TGTGCCAGCAGTATGGGACTAGCGGGGGATGAGCAGTTCTTC. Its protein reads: CASSMGLAGDEQFF.